This T cell receptor beta chain was identified in a study of T cells in Graves' hyperthyroidism and ophthalmopathy. Amplification of TCR beta CDR3 regions used RNA as the template. When the TCR CDR3 underwent first-round RT-PCR, the HTBI primer set was used. TCRdb re-derived calls from the multiplex PCR reads in MiXCR, one entry per CDR3 protein. This sample has some 380,000 distinct CDR3 sequences, with roughly 13% found just once. This CDR3 has 14 amino acids. Trimming left V 1 base short and J 4 bases short, with 10 bases between. The table lists this clonotype with many counts. Its antigen is currently unknown. Study-level results: A model using 13 V-J features told ophthalmopathy apart from stable hyperthyroidism.

The TCR sequence derives from a man under 40 with Graves' hyperthyroidism that later progressed to Graves' ophthalmopathy. V gene TRBV6-7 combines with J gene TRBJ1-1; D is possibly TRBD1 (5 bases). TRBV6-7 is an ORF for which the function is uncertain. Sequencing was performed on blood. As DNA, the CDR3 is TGTGCCAGCAGTTACTTACAGAGGGGCACTGAAGCTTTCTTT. Protein: CASSYLQRGTEAFF.